These 15 T cell receptor beta chains were all obtained from the same sample, sequenced in a study of regulatory T cells in long-lasting Graves disease. Library construction for TCR beta used iRepertoire HTBI primers and Arm-PCR of CDR3 regions. One entry per CDR3 protein results from TCRdb running MiXCR on the multiplex PCR reads. The top ten hold more than 15% of the sample, which has hundreds of thousands of distinct CDR3 sequences, approximately 15% seen once. Time point indicated: newly diagnosed GD, antithyroid drugs for less than 3 months. The TCR library was prepared using RNA isolated from PBMCs. These data were also reused for a study on T cells in Graves' hyperthyroidism and ophthalmopathy.

The sample here was peripheral blood mononuclear cells (PBMCs), taken at new diagnosis, from a patient treated with antithyroid drugs. Receptors were obtained from a woman in her twenties or thirties with Graves disease.

This clonotype was found many times. J is TRBJ2-1 and V is TRBV12-3 or TRBV12-4; a possible D gene is TRBD2 (6 bases). CDR3 length equals 12 residues. The V gene lost 4 bases and the J gene lost 10 bases, with 11 bases spanning the gap. The CDR3 is CASSSGAGEQFF. CDR3 in DNA: TGTGCCAGCAGTTCTGGGGCGGGAGAGCAGTTCTTC.

Concerning this clonotype: One base away lies a much larger clone, so this may be a sequencing read error. J is TRBJ1-5 and V is TRBV6-1; D unresolved. V shed 0 bases and J shed 9 bases, with 15 bases lying between them. There are 15 residues in the CDR3. Germline assignment: CDR1 MNHNS and CDR2 SASEGT. In DNA form, the CDR3 reads TGTGCCAGCAGTGAAGCGCTCGATCCTTCGGGGCCCCAGCATTTT. It translates to CASSEALDPSGPQHF.

The J gene is TRBJ2-1, the V gene TRBV3-1; D possibly corresponds to TRBD2 (5 bases). Germline V lookup: CDR1 LGHDT, CDR2 YNNKEL (reference sequence). Between the trimmed V and J ends, which lost 4 bases and 15 bases, there was a span of 16 bases. The CDR3 covers 12 residues. CDR3 sequence reads: CASSPFEGQRFF. The CDR3 DNA reads TGTGCCAGCAGCCCCTTTGAGGGCCAAAGGTTCTTC.

Notes on this clonotype: This may arise from a read error, as a much more abundant clone is one base away. Written as DNA, the CDR3 is TGTGCCAGCAGTTACGGACAGGGGGCCTCCTACGAGGAGTACTTC. This translates into CASSYGQGASYEEYF. V is TRBV7-9 and J is TRBJ2-7; TRBD1 aligns across 11 bases. The CDR3 consists of 15 residues. The V gene's germline CDR1 is SEHNR and CDR2 FQNEAQ (reference sequence). Combining the CDR3 with reference TRBV7-9 and TRBJ2-7 gives the whole variable domain DTGVSQNPRHKITKRGQNVTFRCDPISEHNRLYWYRQTLGQGPEFLTYFQNEAQLEKSRLLSDRFSAERPKGSFSTLEIQRTEQGDSAMYLCASSYGQGASYEEYFGPGTRLTVT.

This clonotype occurred many times. The chain recombines TRBV6-5 with TRBJ2-1, with TRBD1 as a possible D gene (6 bases). CDR1 and CDR2 (germline): MNHEY, SVGAGI. The CDR3 sequence is 17 residues long. The V end lost 2 bases, the J end lost 0 bases, and 14 bases lay between the germline ends. The chain's CDR3 is CASSYTFTGSSYNEQFF. CDR3 DNA: TGTGCCAGCAGTTACACCTTTACAGGGAGCTCCTACAATGAGCAGTTCTTC.

The sample holds many counts of this clonotype. V gene TRBV2 combines with J gene TRBJ1-5; D gene unclear. The CDR3 covers 12 residues. The germline CDR1 and CDR2 sequences are SNHLY and FYNNEI. The V gene lost 4 bases and the J gene lost 4 bases, with 5 bases spanning the gap. The CDR3 here is CASSGSNQPQHF. In DNA form, the CDR3 reads TGTGCCAGCAGTGGATCAAATCAGCCCCAGCATTTT.

The chain uses TRBV5-1 and TRBJ2-5, with D possibly matching TRBD1 (6 bases). V was shortened by 3 bases and J by 0 bases, with 6 bases between the two germline ends. Germline CDR1 reads SGHRS; CDR2 reads YFSETQ. The CDR3 consists of 13 residues. CDR3 coding DNA: TGCGCCAGCAGCTGGGACAACCAAGAGACCCAGTACTTC. Its protein is CASSWDNQETQYF.

This clonotype has a count of ten or more. The chain joins TRBV12-3 or TRBV12-4 to TRBJ2-4; unclear D gene. CDR3 length equals 13 residues. Between the trimmed V and J ends, which lost 7 bases and 2 bases, there was a span of 9 bases. The CDR3 coding sequence is TGTGCCAGCAAAAGGAATTCCAAAAACATTCAGTACTTC. Residues: CASKRNSKNIQYF.

This clonotype was detected a few times. This chain connects TRBV12-5 to TRBJ1-6; TRBD1 matches 10 bases. J gave up 5 bases and V 0 bases, and 16 bases lay outside the gene matches. CDR1 and CDR2 (germline): LGHNT, FRNRAP. The CDR3 has 21 amino acids. The CDR3 loop reads CASGLVPWDRGLPDDNSPLHF. CDR3 in DNA: TGTGCTAGTGGTTTGGTACCTTGGGACAGGGGCCTCCCTGACGATAATTCACCCCTCCACTTT.

This clonotype was observed at least ten times. The chain has TRBV5-1 and TRBJ2-7; 8 nucleotides align to TRBD2. The CDR3 has 16 amino acids. The J segment lost 0 bases and the V segment lost 1 base, leaving 6 bases of the junction unmatched. Germline V gene data show CDR1 as SGHRS and CDR2 as YFSETQ. This CDR3 reads CASSLLLGTSSYEQYF. Written as DNA, the CDR3 is TGCGCCAGCAGCTTGCTTTTGGGGACTAGCTCCTACGAGCAGTACTTC.

This clonotype was picked up many times. J is TRBJ2-3 and V is TRBV28; 11 bases align to TRBD2. J was trimmed by 4 bases and V by 6 bases; bases with no gene match: 15. This CDR3 comprises 18 residues. Per the germline V gene, CDR1 is MDHEN and CDR2 is SYDVKM. CDR3 loop: CASSPPPRLAGLPDTQYF. The CDR3 nucleotides read TGTGCCAGCAGCCCGCCTCCTAGACTAGCGGGACTTCCAGATACGCAGTATTTT.

This chain links TRBV4-1 with TRBJ2-3; TRBD2 aligns across 8 bases. Germline V lookup: CDR1 MGHRA, CDR2 YSYEKL. The J segment lost 3 bases and the V segment lost 2 bases, leaving 7 bases of the junction unmatched. This CDR3 has 16 residues. CDR3 residues: CASSQPREGITDTQYF. The CDR3 DNA reads TGCGCCAGCAGCCAACCCCGGGAGGGTATAACAGATACGCAGTATTTT.

The V call is TRBV5-8, the J call TRBJ2-7; 7 bases map to TRBD2. The ends lost 7 bases at V and 4 bases at J; junction bases unmatched: 14. CDR1 is SGHTS, CDR2 YDEGEE, per germline. The CDR3 totals 15 residues. The CDR3 is CASAPPTGGLYEQYF. The CDR3 nucleotides read TGTGCCAGCGCACCCCCGACGGGAGGTTTATACGAGCAGTACTTC.

This clonotype occurred many times. The CDR3 sequence is CASSTLDGNQPQHF. CDR3 in DNA: TGTGCCAGCAGTACCCTAGACGGCAATCAGCCCCAGCATTTT. The chain uses TRBV28 and TRBJ1-5; D is unresolved. The CDR3 consists of 14 residues. Between the trimmed V and J ends, which lost 5 bases and 2 bases, there was a span of 10 bases. CDR1 is MDHEN, CDR2 SYDVKM, per germline.

With regard to this clonotype: At one end the junction does not follow the germline gene, possibly because of a read error. V and J are TRBV5-1 and TRBJ2-3, with 7 bases lining up with TRBD2. The CDR3 spans 17 residues. Germline V CDR1 and CDR2: SGHRS, YFSETQ. CDR3 coding DNA: TGTGCCAGCAGCGTACTGTGGGAGGGCCAAGGTCGGGATACGCAGTATTTT. Translated, it gives CASSVLWEGQGRDTQYF.